The next 15 T cell receptor beta chains were all read from a single sample in a study of T-cell memory formation after mild COVID-19. TCRdb re-analysed the 5' RACE reads in MiXCR, keeping a single row per CDR3 protein. Of a few hundred thousand distinct CDR3 sequences detected, roughly 20% appear once; the ten largest clones hold under 25%. Sequencing was done on a sample of PBMCs or a T cell subset sorted from them (not recorded which). Every receptor here comes from a young man who had mild COVID-19 (a few samples of this study predate the infection). Cell type and time point are not known.

This clonotype was seen a handful of times. The chain uses TRBV4-2 and TRBJ1-5; D might be TRBD1 (5 bases). Trimming cost V 1 base and J 2 bases, with 9 bases left between them. Germline loops: CDR1 LGHNA, CDR2 YNFKEQ. CDR3 length: 15 residues. Written as DNA, the CDR3 is TGTGCCAGCAGCCAAGGGGGGGGTGGCAATCAGCCCCAGCATTTT. This sequence encodes CASSQGGGGNQPQHF.

This sequence joins TRBV4-2 and TRBJ2-7; tentative D call: TRBD2 (7 bases). Germline V lookup: CDR1 LGHNA, CDR2 YNFKEQ. V was cut by 1 base and J by 4 bases, with 14 bases left in between. The CDR3 runs 15 residues. The CDR3: CASSQGGGGGYEQYF. The CDR3 DNA reads as TGTGCCAGCAGCCAAGGAGGGGGGGGCGGTTACGAGCAGTACTTC.

The chain combines TRBV14 with TRBJ1-1; D is perhaps TRBD1 (5 bases). CDR3 length: 14 residues. The germline gives CDR1 SGHDN, CDR2 FVKESK. Trimming removed 4 bases at V and 1 base at J, with 10 bases between. Here the CDR3 reads CASSPWGTNTEAFF. The CDR3 DNA follows: TGTGCCAGCAGCCCCTGGGGGACGAACACTGAAGCTTTCTTT.

This clonotype was observed a handful of times. The V gene is TRBV29-1, the J gene TRBJ2-1; D might be TRBD1 (5 bases). This CDR3 has 12 amino acids. Looked up from germline, CDR1 is SQVTM and CDR2 is ANQGSEA. The V and J ends lost 3 bases and 9 bases respectively, with 12 bases between them. The chain's CDR3 is CSVEGQFPEQFF. CDR3 nucleotide sequence: TGCAGCGTTGAGGGGCAATTTCCTGAGCAGTTCTTC.

This sequence joins TRBV27 and TRBJ2-1; 10 positions match TRBD2. Germline V gene lookup returns CDR1 MNHEY and CDR2 SMNVEV (reference sequence). The J segment lost 0 bases and the V segment lost 5 bases, leaving 10 bases of the junction unmatched. The CDR3 length is 18 residues. CDR3 nucleotides: TGTGCCAGCAGTCCTAGCGGGGGCCGGGTTAGCTCCTACAATGAGCAGTTCTTC. Protein product: CASSPSGGRVSSYNEQFF.

The chain links TRBV3-1 to TRBJ2-7; D possibly uses TRBD1 or TRBD2 (5 bases each). V lost 3 bases to trimming and J lost 5 bases, with 20 bases between them. Germline values: CDR1 LGHDT, CDR2 YNNKEL (reference sequence). The CDR3 contains 16 residues. CDR3 DNA: TGTGCCAGCAGCCACCAACGGGAAGGGGCCGTCCACGAGCAGTACTTC. Protein sequence: CASSHQREGAVHEQYF.

The chain couples TRBV18 to TRBJ2-3; TRBD2 matches 8 bases. There are 16 residues in the CDR3. The germline V gene has CDR1 KGHSH and CDR2 LQKENI. V lost 2 bases to trimming and J lost 2 bases; unmatched junction nucleotides: 6. The CDR3: CASSPIRGGTTDTQYF. DNA for the CDR3: TGTGCCAGCTCACCAATTCGCGGGGGGACCACAGATACGCAGTATTTT.

The chain employs TRBV7-2 and TRBJ2-5; unclear D gene. V lost 6 bases and J lost 1, with 15 bases in between. Germline V gives CDR1 SGHTA, CDR2 FQGNSA. The CDR3 sequence is 15 residues long. As DNA, the CDR3 is TGTGCCAGCAGAGGGTTAACGGGCCGCCAAGAGACCCAGTACTTC. This sequence encodes CASRGLTGRQETQYF.

The sample holds a few counts of this clonotype. J is TRBJ2-7 and V is TRBV15; D is uncertain. This CDR3 is 19 amino acids long. CDR1 is LNHNV, CDR2 YYDKDF, per germline (reference sequence). The V end was cut by 3 bases, the J end by 5 bases, with 29 bases between. The CDR3 bases are TGTGCCACCAGCAGCGGCCCACCCCCTCCGACTTCGGCCCTCCACGAGCAGTACTTC. It translates to CATSSGPPPPTSALHEQYF.

Only a few counts were recorded for this clonotype. J is TRBJ1-1 and V is TRBV7-3, with D possibly matching TRBD1 (6 bases). Trimming left V 6 bases short and J 2 bases short, with 10 bases between. Germline V gene data show CDR1 as SGHTA and CDR2 as FQGTGA. The CDR3 extends over 13 amino acids. Here the CDR3 reads CASSLDSNTEAFF. CDR3 in DNA: TGTGCCAGCAGTTTGGACAGTAACACTGAAGCTTTCTTT.

The CDR3 sequence: CASSLRTNNEQFF. CDR3 DNA sequence: TGTGCCAGCAGTTTGAGGACTAACAATGAGCAGTTCTTC. The chain is built from TRBV12-3 or TRBV12-4 and TRBJ2-1; possibly TRBD2 for D (6 bases). V lost 3 bases and J lost 5, with 8 bases in between. The CDR3 spans 13 residues.

The V call is TRBV6-1, the J call TRBJ1-2; 9 bases fit TRBD1. The germline V gene has CDR1 MNHNS and CDR2 SASEGT. The CDR3 is made up of 14 amino acids. V lost 1 base to trimming and J lost 6 bases; unmatched junction nucleotides: 3. In nucleotides, the CDR3 is TGTGCCAGCAGTGAAGTTACAGGGGGCGATGGCTACACCTTC. Its protein is CASSEVTGGDGYTF.

This clonotype was seen only a few times. V usage is TRBV3-1 and J usage is TRBJ2-5; TRBD1 matches at 10 bases. This CDR3 is built from 14 residues. V was pared by 1 base and J by 5 bases, with 1 base of the junction left unmatched. CDR1 is LGHDT and CDR2 is YNNKEL in the germline V gene (reference sequence). CDR3 nucleotide sequence: TGTGCCAGCAGCCAAGCGGACAGGGGGGAGACCCAGTACTTC. Its translation: CASSQADRGETQYF.

The chain joins TRBV10-2 to TRBJ2-2; D is undetermined. V lost 2 bases and J lost 5, with 3 bases in between. CDR3 length: 12 residues. The germline CDR1 and CDR2 sequences are WSHSY and SAAADI. This chain's CDR3 is CASSERTGELFF. CDR3 bases: TGCGCCAGCAGTGAGCGAACCGGGGAGCTGTTTTTT.

The sample holds a few counts of this clonotype. This chain joins TRBV5-1 and TRBJ1-6; 8 nucleotides agree with TRBD1. Germline CDR1 and CDR2: SGHRS and YFSETQ. J was trimmed by 10 bases and V by 0 bases; bases with no gene match: 15. The CDR3 spans 18 residues. The chain's CDR3 is CASSLAGGPTGGGSPLHF. In DNA form, the CDR3 reads TGCGCCAGCAGCTTGGCCGGGGGGCCAACAGGGGGAGGATCACCCCTCCACTTT.